The 21 T cell receptor beta chains presented below share a single source sample, sequenced in a study of immune evolution from preneoplasia to lung adenocarcinoma. Libraries were prepared by immunoSEQ multiplex PCR; TCRdb keeps only in-frame clonotypes and omits some of them. The top ten clones hold approximately 3% of a sample with 15,000 or so clones, over 65% of them seen once. Sequences were obtained from FFPE minimally invasive lung adenocarcinoma tissue. Source of these receptors: a person in their sixties or seventies with lung adenocarcinoma.

The chain couples TRBV11-2 to TRBJ2-2; D perhaps matches TRBD2 (6 bases). Germline loops: CDR1 SGHAT, CDR2 FQNNGV. CDR3 length: 15 amino acids. V shed 0 bases and J shed 7 bases, with 12 bases lying between them. The CDR3: CASSLELGGFGELFF. CDR3 sequence (DNA): TGTGCCAGCAGCTTAGAATTGGGAGGTTTCGGGGAGCTGTTTTTT. Complete variable domain (other parts from reference TRBV11-2 and TRBJ2-2): EAGVAQSPRYKIIEKRQSVAFWCNPISGHATLYWYQQILGQGPKLLIQFQNNGVVDDSQLPKDRFSAERLKGVDSTLKIQPAKLEDSAVYLCASSLELGGFGELFFGEGSRLTVL.

The genes are TRBV4-3 and TRBJ1-2, with 8 bases aligning to TRBD1. Trimming removed 2 bases from V and 5 bases from J; junction bases left unmatched: 16. The CDR3 runs 18 residues. Germline V CDR1 and CDR2: LGHNA, YSLEER. DNA for the CDR3: TGCGCCAGCAGCCAACTACACGGGACAGGTCTAAAAGAATATGGCTACACCTTC. This sequence encodes CASSQLHGTGLKEYGYTF.

This chain connects TRBV18 to TRBJ1-2, with D uncertain. CDR1 and CDR2 (germline): KGHSH, LQKENI. Trimming left V 2 bases short and J 5 bases short, with 9 bases between. The CDR3 covers 13 residues. The CDR3 spells CASSPGLPYGYTF. In nucleotides, the CDR3 is TGTGCCAGCTCACCAGGACTTCCTTATGGCTACACCTTC.

The chain links TRBV15 to TRBJ2-5; possible D gene TRBD1, 5 bases. Germline loops: CDR1 LNHNV, CDR2 YYDKDF (reference sequence). Deletions cut 0 bases from V and 2 bases from J, with 10 bases between. The CDR3 loop spans 15 amino acids. CDR3 DNA sequence: TGTGCCACCAGCAGAGACAGGGTACCGCAAGAGACCCAGTACTTC. It translates to CATSRDRVPQETQYF.

This clone was observed a few times. V gene TRBV13 combines with J gene TRBJ2-2; no definite D call. The V end was cut by 5 bases, the J end by 2 bases, with 6 bases between. The CDR3 runs 13 residues. Germline V gives CDR1 PRHDT, CDR2 FYEKMQ (reference sequence). DNA of the CDR3: TGTGCCAGCAGCCCCCCTAACACCGGGGAGCTGTTTTTT. Amino acids: CASSPPNTGELFF. Together with reference TRBV13 and TRBJ2-2, the CDR3 gives the full variable domain: AAGVIQSPRHLIKEKRETATLKCYPIPRHDTVYWYQQGPGQDPQFLISFYEKMQSDKGSIPDRFSAQQFSDYHSELNMSSLELGDSALYFCASSPPNTGELFFGEGSRLTVL.

A few counts support this clone. This chain links TRBV23-1 with TRBJ2-4, with 9 nucleotides matching TRBD1. TRBV23-1 is noted as an ORF with a role that remains uncertain. The V gene end was trimmed by 2 bases and the J gene end by 2 bases; junction bases not matched to a gene: 7. This CDR3 spans 17 amino acids. CDR3 in amino acids: CASSQPRTGASKNIQYF. Written as DNA, the CDR3 is TGCGCCAGCAGTCAACCTAGGACAGGGGCGTCCAAAAACATTCAGTACTTC.

There are a few counts of this clone. The chain carries TRBV28 and TRBJ1-2; TRBD1 matches 7 bases. This CDR3 is built from 17 residues. Per the germline V gene, CDR1 is MDHEN and CDR2 is SYDVKM. J was trimmed by 1 base and V by 5 bases; bases with no gene match: 13. The CDR3 spells CASSGLGQLRLNYGYTF. The CDR3 bases are TGTGCCAGCAGTGGTCTGGGACAGCTTCGTCTTAACTATGGCTACACCTTC.

The chain uses TRBV28 and TRBJ2-1; maybe TRBD2 (5 bases). V was trimmed by 3 bases and J by 4 bases, leaving 13 bases between them. The V gene's germline CDR1 is MDHEN and CDR2 SYDVKM. CDR3 length equals 15 residues. The CDR3 sequence is CASSFLAGRYNEQFF. The CDR3 nucleotides are TGTGCCAGCAGTTTCCTAGCCGGCAGGTACAATGAGCAGTTCTTC.

J is TRBJ1-5 and V is TRBV5-6; D might be TRBD1 (6 bases). The CDR3 has 14 amino acids. Germline assignment: CDR1 SGHDT and CDR2 YYEEEE. The ends were cut back, 6 bases at V and 4 bases at J, with 14 bases in the middle. CDR3 nucleotide sequence: TGTGCCAGCACTCCGGACAGAATAAATCAGCCCCAGCATTTT. It specifies CASTPDRINQPQHF.

The chain is built from TRBV10-3 and TRBJ1-4; 8 nucleotides align to TRBD1. CDR3 length: 16 amino acids. V was pared by 2 bases and J by 0 bases, with 2 bases of the junction left unmatched. The germline V gene encodes CDR1 ENHRY and CDR2 SYGVKD. The CDR3 protein is CAISEDRGATNEKLFF. The CDR3 region has the DNA TGTGCCATCAGTGAGGACAGGGGAGCAACTAATGAAAAACTGTTTTTT.

J is TRBJ2-1 and V is TRBV11-2; 10 bases are a match to TRBD2. The V gene end was trimmed by 3 bases and the J gene end by 4 bases; junction bases not matched to a gene: 3. The CDR3 spans 15 residues. The germline V gene encodes CDR1 SGHAT and CDR2 FQNNGV. The CDR3 sequence: CASSLASGGYNEQFF. CDR3 in DNA: TGTGCCAGCAGCTTGGCTAGCGGGGGATACAATGAGCAGTTCTTC.

The chain recombines TRBV5-1 with TRBJ1-5, with 10 bases aligning to TRBD1. CDR3 length equals 15 residues. V gave up 4 bases and J gave up 6 bases; unmatched junction bases: 7. Germline V gene sequence: CDR1 SGHRS, CDR2 YFSETQ. This chain's CDR3 is CASSPGQGGGQPQHF. The CDR3, as DNA: TGCGCCAGCAGCCCTGGACAGGGGGGCGGTCAGCCCCAGCATTTT.

V is TRBV6-5 and J is TRBJ1-4; 8 bases are a match to TRBD1. Germline CDR1 reads MNHEY; CDR2 reads SVGAGI. CDR3 length equals 14 residues. V lost 3 bases, J lost 8 bases, and 5 bases stayed unmatched. The CDR3 region has the DNA TGTGCCAGCAGTTATGGACAGGGACGGGAAAAACTGTTTTTT. Its protein is CASSYGQGREKLFF.

The chain combines TRBV2 with TRBJ1-2, with 7 bases matching TRBD1. The ends lost 10 bases at V and 1 base at J; junction bases unmatched: 9. CDR1 and CDR2 (germline): SNHLY, FYNNEI. This CDR3 is 14 amino acids long. The CDR3 reads CAIRGAGINYGYTF. In nucleotides, the CDR3 is TGTGCCATCAGGGGGGCAGGCATTAACTATGGCTACACCTTC.

This clone was found once. This chain links TRBV9 with TRBJ1-1, with D uncertain. CDR3 length: 15 amino acids. The V and J ends lost 3 bases and 3 bases respectively, with 15 bases between them. Germline V lookup: CDR1 SGDLS, CDR2 YYNGEE. In nucleotides, the CDR3 is TGTGCCAGCAGCGGACAACCTACTGAGGACACTGAAGCTTTCTTT. Amino acid sequence: CASSGQPTEDTEAFF.

The chain has TRBV5-6 and TRBJ2-1; D not resolved. Germline assignment: CDR1 SGHDT and CDR2 YYEEEE. The CDR3 covers 16 residues. Trimming left V 3 bases short and J 4 bases short, with 17 bases between. The CDR3: CASSSKGMVGYNEQFF. The DNA of the CDR3 is TGTGCCAGCAGCTCCAAGGGAATGGTAGGGTACAATGAGCAGTTCTTC.

The V gene is TRBV7-9, the J gene TRBJ1-3; D unclear. The V gene's germline CDR1 is SEHNR and CDR2 FQNEAQ (reference sequence). Trimming pared 1 base from V and 9 bases from J, leaving 13 bases between. The CDR3 extends over 14 amino acids. The CDR3 coding sequence is TGTGCCAGCAGCTTAGTCGGAGAAGCGAGCACCATATATTTT. Amino acid sequence: CASSLVGEASTIYF.

The chain recombines TRBV19 with TRBJ1-1; the D gene is possibly TRBD1 (5 bases). Germline V gene lookup returns CDR1 LNHDA and CDR2 SQIVND (reference sequence). Trimming cost V 5 bases and J 3 bases, with 10 bases left between them. The CDR3 consists of 13 residues. The CDR3 DNA is TGTGCCAGTAGTCTGGCGGGGGACACTGAAGCTTTCTTT. This translates into CASSLAGDTEAFF. The complete variable domain, with remaining parts taken from reference TRBV19 and TRBJ1-1, reads DGGITQSPKYLFRKEGQNVTLSCEQNLNHDAMYWYRQDPGQGLRLIYYSQIVNDFQKGDIAEGYSVSREKKESFPLTVTSAQKNPTAFYLCASSLAGDTEAFFGQGTRLTVV.

This clone was observed a single time. The J gene is TRBJ1-4, the V gene TRBV13; possibly TRBD1 for D (5 bases). Germline CDR1 PRHDT, CDR2 FYEKMQ (reference sequence). The CDR3 has 15 residues. V shed 5 bases and J shed 10 bases, with 20 bases lying between them. DNA of the CDR3: TGTGCCAGCAGCAGGCGGTCAGGGAGGAGTGGAAAACTGTTTTTT. Protein product: CASSRRSGRSGKLFF.

V is TRBV6-1 and J is TRBJ2-7; no reliable D call. Trimming removed 11 bases from V and 4 bases from J, with 12 bases in between. The CDR3 is 11 amino acids. Germline lookup yields CDR1 MNHNS and CDR2 SASEGT. CDR3 loop: CAGRGEYEQYF. CDR3 nucleotide sequence: TGTGCCGGGCGTGGTGAGTACGAGCAGTACTTC.

The V and J genes are TRBV19 and TRBJ2-3, with 7 nucleotides matching TRBD1. With 4 bases clipped from V and 1 base from J, the junction kept 8 bases outside the gene matches. Germline V lookup: CDR1 LNHDA, CDR2 SQIVND (reference sequence). CDR3 size: 16 residues. The CDR3 is CASSTRRGGRTDTQYF. The CDR3 region has the DNA TGTGCCAGTAGTACCCGTAGAGGGGGCCGCACAGATACGCAGTATTTT.